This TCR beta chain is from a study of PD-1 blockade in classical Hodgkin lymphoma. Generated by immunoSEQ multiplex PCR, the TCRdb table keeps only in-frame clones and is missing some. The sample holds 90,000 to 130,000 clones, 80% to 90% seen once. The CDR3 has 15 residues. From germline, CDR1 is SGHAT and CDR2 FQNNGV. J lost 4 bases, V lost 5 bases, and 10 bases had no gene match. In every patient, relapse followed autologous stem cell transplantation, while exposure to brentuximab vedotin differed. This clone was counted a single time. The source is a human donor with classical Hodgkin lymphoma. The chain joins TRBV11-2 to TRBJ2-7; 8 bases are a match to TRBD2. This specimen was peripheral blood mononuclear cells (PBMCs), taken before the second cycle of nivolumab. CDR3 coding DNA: TGTGCCAGCAGCCCTCGGGGTGGCGGGAGGTACGAGCAGTACTTC. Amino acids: CASSPRGGGRYEQYF. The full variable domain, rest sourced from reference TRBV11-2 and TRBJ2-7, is EAGVAQSPRYKIIEKRQSVAFWCNPISGHATLYWYQQILGQGPKLLIQFQNNGVVDDSQLPKDRFSAERLKGVDSTLKIQPAKLEDSAVYLCASSPRGGGRYEQYFGPGTRLTVT.